Listed below are T cell receptor beta chains from one sample, sequenced in a study of T-cell memory formation after mild COVID-19. From the 5' RACE reads, TCRdb called clonotypes with MiXCR, one entry per CDR3 protein. The sample includes around 150,000 distinct CDR3 sequences, 13% to 15% of them seen just once. Sequencing was performed on PBMCs or a T cell subset sorted from them (not recorded which). These receptors were obtained from an adult woman who had mild COVID-19 (a few samples of this study predate the infection). Cell type and time point are not known. The CDR3 runs from the conserved cysteine through the conserved F or W. The D gene is left open where the match is weak. Size is stated for part of the rows, as once, few or many counts, or as a class when the clone is expanded.

>TRBD1|TRBJ1-1|few|TRBV5-1
TGCGCCAGCAGCTACATCGACAGGGAGACTGAAGCTTTCTTT
CASSYIDRETEAFF
>-|TRBJ2-7|few|TRBV21-1
TGTGCCAGCAGCAAATTAGAGAGCGGGAGCCCCTACGAGCAGTACTTC
CASSKLESGSPYEQYF
>TRBD1|TRBJ2-2|-|TRBV7-9
TGTGCCAGCAGCTTATCGACAGGGGCCGGGGAGCTGTTTTTT
CASSLSTGAGELFF
>TRBD1|TRBJ1-5|few|TRBV5-6
TGTGCCAGCAGCTCCCGGGACAGGGGCAGCCAGCCCCAGCATTTT
CASSSRDRGSQPQHF
>-|TRBJ1-6|-|TRBV15
TGTGCAACCAGCAGAGAGGACGAAAATTCACCCCTCCACTTT
CATSREDENSPLHF
>TRBD2|TRBJ2-1|-|TRBV18
TGTGCCAGCTCACCACAGAGCGGGAGTATCAATGAGCAGTTCTTC
CASSPQSGSINEQFF
>-|TRBJ2-1|-|TRBV7-3
TGTGCCAGCTCGGGGGGCAGCTCCTACAATGAGCAGTTCTTC
CASSGGSSYNEQFF
>-|TRBJ2-7|few|TRBV2
TGTGCCAGCAGTTCCGATGGCCACCGTAGGTACGAGCAGTACTTC
CASSSDGHRRYEQYF
>TRBD1|TRBJ1-2|few|TRBV4-3
TGCGCCAGCAGCCGGTCGGGGGACAGGGGGCACCAGAGCTATGGCTACACCTTC
CASSRSGDRGHQSYGYTF
>-|TRBJ1-5|few|TRBV21-1
TGTGCCAGCGAATGGGACCGCTTAGGGTTTAATCAGCCCCAGCATTTT
CASEWDRLGFNQPQHF
>-|TRBJ1-3|-|TRBV20-1
TGCAGTGTCAACCGACTGAACTCTGGAAACACCATATATTTT
CSVNRLNSGNTIYF
>-|TRBJ2-6|few|TRBV19
TGTGCCAGTAGTATAGTTGGAGGGGCGACGACCGGGGCCAACGTCCTGACTTTC
CASSIVGGATTGANVLTF
>-|TRBJ2-1|-|TRBV2
TGTGCCAGCAGTGGGGACTCCTACAATGAGCAGTTCTTC
CASSGDSYNEQFF
>TRBD2|TRBJ2-3|few|TRBV7-2
TGTGCCAGCAGCTTAGCGCAGACTAGCGGGAGGGGAGATACGCAGTATTTT
CASSLAQTSGRGDTQYF
>-|TRBJ1-4|few|TRBV9
TGTGCCAGCAGCGTAGGAGGGATAAAGGGCGAAAAACTGTTTTTT
CASSVGGIKGEKLFF
>-|TRBJ1-1|-|TRBV7-6
TGTGCCAGCAGTGGACATCCGAACACTGAAGCTTTCTTT
CASSGHPNTEAFF